This T cell receptor (beta chain) was obtained from a study of beta chain features in type 1 diabetes (dated by TCRdb to 2017 to 2018). Study-level background: Patients and healthy donors did not differ in mean age, gender distribution, total cell number or subset yield. A total of some 100,000,000 sorted cells were examined across all samples, and a strong correlation was observed between cell number per subset and RNA yield. The study compared the TCRB repertoires of sorted circulating CD4+ T cell subsets in recently diagnosed type 1 diabetes patients with those in matched healthy donors. Regulatory and stem cell-like memory subsets were isolated from only 8 patients and 8 healthy donors, whereas naive and central memory subsets came from all 30 or so donors.

For CDR1 and CDR2, the germline V gene (reference sequence) lists SEHNR and FQNEAQ. The cysteine opens and the phenylalanine closes a CDR3 of 13 amino acids. Left in the record is the CDR3 DNA by itself, 39 bases read in frame from the first base. V is pared back by 5 bases and J by 2 bases, with 9 bases lying between the germline termini. The High Capacity cDNA Reverse Transcription Kit was used to reverse transcribe all of the isolated RNA, meaning that expressed TCRB transcripts were what got sequenced. Naive, central memory and regulatory T cell samples underwent deep immunoSEQ sequencing, averaging around 3.9 million total reads per sample. Sorted cells were lysed in RLT buffer and RNA was extracted with DNase-treated RNeasy Micro or Mini kits, depending on cell number. To prevent cross-contamination, every cell subset was processed on its own, while patient and healthy donor samples were processed together. The immunoSEQ multiplex PCR was used to amplify TCRB sequences from cDNA, generating 87-bp fragments that spanned the CDR3 region. Sequencing of the amplicons was done on the Illumina HiSeq platform. The study's processing was this. PCR bias was computationally corrected using synthetic template baselines, reads within Hamming distance 2 were collapsed, and singletons that could not be merged were discarded. Reads were aligned to IMGT to assign V, D and J genes, CDR3 length, and insertions or deletions at six rearrangement sites. Within each subset, clonotype counts were normalized to sorted cell number, after which true diversity and Gini coefficients were computed with the tcR R package. The overlap coefficient, calculated on TCRB nucleotide sequences, was used to quantify repertoire sharing. Drawn from immuneACCESS, this table holds only the in-frame rearrangements with V and J called that TCRdb kept. Clones are partly lost; checked studies trace under half to an unresolved V gene and leave the rest unexplained. V, J and clone size derive from that table, while D and trimming were established from the DNA sequence. The sample has about 370,000 clones on record, about 10% of them singletons. About 0.6% of the sample lies in the top ten.

This clone was counted many times. The antigen it binds to is not known. No much larger clonotype is one base removed from it; base qualities were not supplied. Each donor gave one peripheral blood draw, around 0.12 L on average, collected into heparinised tubes. A BD FACSAria II and a panel including CD45RO, CCR7, CD25, CD127, CD95 and CD27 were used to sort naive, central memory, regulatory and stem cell-like memory CD4+ T cells. A purity above 98% was achieved for all sorted populations. PBMCs were isolated right away by Lymphoprep density gradient centrifugation and were stained directly, without culture. So that batch effects would be minimized, each experiment stained and sorted samples in pairs, pairing one healthy donor with one patient. The paper's findings and limits, for the study overall: Patients with type 1 diabetes made fewer insertions and deleted more nucleotides at VDJ recombination sites, implying thymic rearrangement abnormalities. Only small numbers of individuals were included in the HLA sub-analyses, which left unresolved whether HLA type had any influence on TCRB rearrangement. A moderate but significant shortening of TCRB CDR3 length was observed in type 1 diabetes patients in all four CD4+ subsets. Because cDNA rather than genomic DNA was sequenced, highly expressing activated cells could have been over-represented, although no difference in activation and CD3 levels was found between groups. Shorter templates might have been favored by PCR, but patient and control samples were amplified and corrected together, so both groups would have been affected equally by any skew. Naive, central memory and regulatory TCRB repertoires appeared to be more alike among patients than among healthy donors.

The TCR comes from a man aged 25 to 40 with type 1 diabetes. The source material was central memory CD4+ T cells from blood. The sequence is built from TRBV7-9 and TRBJ1-1; no D gene is confidently identified. The DNA reads TGTGCCAGCAGCGTACTCTTTAACACTGAAGCTTTCTTT. It is translated as CASSVLFNTEAFF.